This TCR beta chain was sequenced during a study of blood T cell repertoires in COVID-19 (dated by TCRdb to 2020 to 2022). With regard to the full study: Collaborator samples came from the United States, Italy and Spain and covered acute and convalescent phases of COVID-19. The prospective study material was composed of cDNA or gDNA derived from T cells, B-cell-depleted T cells, or PBMCs. Deeply sampled blood TCRbeta repertoires from subjects exposed to, actively infected with, or recovered from COVID-19 were included in the dataset. The repertoires were released in a freely available public database meant as a resource for research on the immune response to SARS-CoV-2. Samples were obtained from the ongoing ImmuneRACE study (first 160 participants) and from 1,254 subjects provided by 6 global collaborators. The sample metadata nearly always contained a de-identified subject ID, COVID-19 status, age in years and sex. Where available, HLA class I and class II types were taken from metadata supplied by the sample provider and were not determined by assay-based typing.

The immunoSEQ Assay, a bias-controlled multiplex PCR, was used to amplify TCRbeta CDR3 regions from genomic DNA. The original pipeline was this. Within the assay, amplification of reference gene primers was used to estimate how many nucleated cells each sample contained. To quantify the absolute abundance of each unique TCRbeta CDR3 rearrangement, sequence reads were collapsed and filtered. For each sample, productive Simpson clonality was calculated as the square root of Simpson's diversity index across productive rearrangements. As stored in TCRdb, this immuneACCESS dataset retains in-frame rearrangements with V and J assigned. A fraction of the clones does not appear; measured against another copy, unresolved V genes explain less than half of the discrepancy, and the remainder lacks a known reason. Clonal size and the V and J genes are those of that table, whereas D and trimming came from the DNA. This sample holds over 90,000 clones; roughly 87% were observed only once. Approximately 5.6% of the sample lies in the top ten.

Points the paper makes about the study in general: Clinical and demographic metadata were provided uncurated, with the amount varying by source and participant.

One collaborating source in Seattle enrolled patients during active infection and followed them longitudinally through the course of disease. Whole blood was collected in K2EDTA tubes by collaborating institutions according to the institutions' own protocols. For TCRbeta analysis, collaborator samples were shipped as frozen whole blood, as isolated PBMCs, or as DNA extracted from either sample type. Taken from the germline V gene (reference sequence), the CDR1 and CDR2 loops are SEHNR and FQNEAQ. Trimming at the junction amounts to 8 bases on V and 0 bases on J, and the germline ends lie 11 bases apart. The CDR3 goes from the cysteine to the phenylalanine over 14 residues. The DNA shown is the 42-base CDR3, in frame from base 1. This clone has just one count. Its antigen is not yet known. Per-nucleotide qualities are absent, and no much larger clonotype sits a single base away.

Sample: peripheral blood. The origin of this receptor is a woman between 45 and 65 years old with COVID-19, enrolled during active disease. The V and J genes are TRBV7-9 and TRBJ1-5, with the D gene too uncertain to name. The sequenced DNA: TGTGCCAGCCAACCCGCGGGTAGCAATCAGCCCCAGCATTTT. This translates into CASQPAGSNQPQHF.